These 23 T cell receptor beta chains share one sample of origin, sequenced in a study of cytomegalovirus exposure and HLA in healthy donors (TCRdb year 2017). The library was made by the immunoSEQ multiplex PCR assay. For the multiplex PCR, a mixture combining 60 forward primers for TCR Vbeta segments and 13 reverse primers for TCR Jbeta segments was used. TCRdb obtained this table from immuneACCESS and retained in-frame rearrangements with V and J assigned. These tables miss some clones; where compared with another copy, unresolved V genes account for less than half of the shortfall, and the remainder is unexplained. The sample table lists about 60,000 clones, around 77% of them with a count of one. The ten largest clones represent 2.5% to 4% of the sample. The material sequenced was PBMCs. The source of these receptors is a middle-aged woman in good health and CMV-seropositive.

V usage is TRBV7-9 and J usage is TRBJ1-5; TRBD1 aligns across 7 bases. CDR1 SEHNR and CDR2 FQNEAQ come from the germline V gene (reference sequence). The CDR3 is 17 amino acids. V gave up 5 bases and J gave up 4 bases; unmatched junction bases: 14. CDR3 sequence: CASSLGWDSVGNQPQHF. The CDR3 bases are TGTGCCAGCAGCCTCGGATGGGACAGCGTGGGGAATCAGCCCCAGCATTTT.

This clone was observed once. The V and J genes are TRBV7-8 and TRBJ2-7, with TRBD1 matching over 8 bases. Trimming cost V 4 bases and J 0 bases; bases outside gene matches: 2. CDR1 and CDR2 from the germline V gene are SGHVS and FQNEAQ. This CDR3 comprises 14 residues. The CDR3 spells CASSWDRSSYEQYF. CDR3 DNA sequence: TGTGCCAGCAGCTGGGACAGGTCCTCCTACGAGCAGTACTTC.

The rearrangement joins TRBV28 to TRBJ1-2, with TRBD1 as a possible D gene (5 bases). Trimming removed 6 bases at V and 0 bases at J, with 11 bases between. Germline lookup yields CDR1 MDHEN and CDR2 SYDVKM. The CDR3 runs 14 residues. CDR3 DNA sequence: TGTGCCAGCAGCCCTGGGGGGTCTAACTATGGCTACACCTTC. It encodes CASSPGGSNYGYTF.

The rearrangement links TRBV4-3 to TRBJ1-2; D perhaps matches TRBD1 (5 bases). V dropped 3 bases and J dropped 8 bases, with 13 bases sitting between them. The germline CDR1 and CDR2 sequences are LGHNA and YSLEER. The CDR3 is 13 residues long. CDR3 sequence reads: CASSHLPGRGYTF. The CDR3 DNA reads TGCGCCAGCAGCCATTTACCAGGGCGAGGCTACACCTTC.

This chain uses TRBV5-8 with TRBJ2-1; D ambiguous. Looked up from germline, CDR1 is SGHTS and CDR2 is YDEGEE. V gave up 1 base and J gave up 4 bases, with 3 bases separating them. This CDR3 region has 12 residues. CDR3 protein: CASSLQYNEQFF. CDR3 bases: TGTGCCAGCAGCTTGCAGTACAATGAGCAGTTCTTC.

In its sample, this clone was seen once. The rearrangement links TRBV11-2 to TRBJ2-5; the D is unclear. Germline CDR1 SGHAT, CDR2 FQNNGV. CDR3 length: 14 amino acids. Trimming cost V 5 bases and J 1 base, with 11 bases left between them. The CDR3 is CASSQQMLQETQYF. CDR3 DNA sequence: TGTGCCAGCAGCCAACAAATGCTCCAAGAGACCCAGTACTTC.

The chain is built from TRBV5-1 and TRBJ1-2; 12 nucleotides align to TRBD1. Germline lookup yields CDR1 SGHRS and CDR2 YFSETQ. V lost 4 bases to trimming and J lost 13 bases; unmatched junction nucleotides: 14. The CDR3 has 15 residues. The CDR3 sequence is CASSTDPGTGGGGTF. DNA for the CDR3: TGCGCCAGCAGCACTGACCCCGGGACAGGGGGCGGAGGCACCTTC.

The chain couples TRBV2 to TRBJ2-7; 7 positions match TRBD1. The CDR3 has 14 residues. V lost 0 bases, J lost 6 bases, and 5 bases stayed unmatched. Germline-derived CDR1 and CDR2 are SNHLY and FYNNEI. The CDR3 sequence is CASSEARGGSEQYF. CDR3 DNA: TGTGCCAGCAGTGAAGCACGAGGGGGCAGCGAGCAGTACTTC.

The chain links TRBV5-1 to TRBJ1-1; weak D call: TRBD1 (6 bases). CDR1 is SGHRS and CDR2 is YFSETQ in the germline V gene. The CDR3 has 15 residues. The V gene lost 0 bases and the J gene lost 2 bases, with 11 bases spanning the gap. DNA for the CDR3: TGCGCCAGCAGCTTGGCAGGGGCAGGAAACACTGAAGCTTTCTTT. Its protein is CASSLAGAGNTEAFF.

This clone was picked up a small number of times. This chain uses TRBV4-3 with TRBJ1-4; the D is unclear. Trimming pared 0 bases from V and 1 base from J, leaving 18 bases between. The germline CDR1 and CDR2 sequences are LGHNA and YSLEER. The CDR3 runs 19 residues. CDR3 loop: CASSQEWQQKKETNEKLFF. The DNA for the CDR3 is TGCGCCAGCAGCCAAGAGTGGCAACAAAAAAAAGAAACTAATGAAAAACTGTTTTTT.

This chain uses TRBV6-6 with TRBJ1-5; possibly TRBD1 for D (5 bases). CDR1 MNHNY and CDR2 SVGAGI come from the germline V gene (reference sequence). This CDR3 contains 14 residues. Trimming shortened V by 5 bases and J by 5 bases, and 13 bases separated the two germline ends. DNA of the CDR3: TGTGCCAGCAGTCCGGAGGGGATTGATCAGCCCCAGCATTTT. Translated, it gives CASSPEGIDQPQHF.

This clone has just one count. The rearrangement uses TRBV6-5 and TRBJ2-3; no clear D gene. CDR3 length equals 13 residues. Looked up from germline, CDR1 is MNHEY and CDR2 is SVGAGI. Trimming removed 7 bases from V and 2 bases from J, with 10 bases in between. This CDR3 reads CASKSYYTDTQYF. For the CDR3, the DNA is TGTGCCAGCAAAAGCTATTACACAGATACGCAGTATTTT.

The CDR3 nucleotides read TGTGCCACAGGCCGGGGGGTTACTTACGAGCAGTACTTC. Protein sequence: CATGRGVTYEQYF. The gene calls are TRBV15 and TRBJ2-5, with 7 bases aligning to TRBD2. The J call may be in error: the DNA end matches TRBJ2-7 better. The CDR3 is made up of 13 amino acids. CDR1 is LNHNV, CDR2 YYDKDF, per germline (reference sequence).

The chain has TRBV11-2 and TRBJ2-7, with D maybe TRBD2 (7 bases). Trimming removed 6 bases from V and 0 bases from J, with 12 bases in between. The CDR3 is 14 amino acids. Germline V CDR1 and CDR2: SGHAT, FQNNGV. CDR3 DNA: TGTGCCAGCAGTCCGGGGGGCTACTCCTACGAGCAGTACTTC. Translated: CASSPGGYSYEQYF.

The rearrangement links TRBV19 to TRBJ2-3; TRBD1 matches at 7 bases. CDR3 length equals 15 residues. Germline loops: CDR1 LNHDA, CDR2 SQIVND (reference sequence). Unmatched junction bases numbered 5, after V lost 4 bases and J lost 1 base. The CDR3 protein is CASSRGQTGTDTQYF. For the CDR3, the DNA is TGTGCCAGTAGTAGGGGACAGACCGGCACAGATACGCAGTATTTT.

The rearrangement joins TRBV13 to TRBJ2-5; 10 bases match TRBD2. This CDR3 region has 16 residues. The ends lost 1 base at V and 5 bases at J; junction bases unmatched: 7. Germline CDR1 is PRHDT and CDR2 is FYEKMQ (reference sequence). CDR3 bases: TGTGCCAGCAGCTTAGAGGTTAGCGGGGGGTGTGAGACCCAGTACTTC. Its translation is CASSLEVSGGCETQYF.

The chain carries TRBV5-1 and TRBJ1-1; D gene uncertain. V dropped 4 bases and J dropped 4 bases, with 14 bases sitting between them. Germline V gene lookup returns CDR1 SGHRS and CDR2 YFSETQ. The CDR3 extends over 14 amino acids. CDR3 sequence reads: CASSESTGSTEAFF. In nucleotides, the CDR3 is TGCGCCAGCAGCGAGTCCACGGGTAGCACTGAAGCTTTCTTT.

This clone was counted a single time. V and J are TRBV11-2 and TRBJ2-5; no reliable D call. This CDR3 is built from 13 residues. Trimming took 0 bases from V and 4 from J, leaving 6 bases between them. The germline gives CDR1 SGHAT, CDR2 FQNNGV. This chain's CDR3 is CASSLELLETQYF. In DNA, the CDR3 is TGTGCCAGCAGCTTAGAATTACTAGAGACCCAGTACTTC.

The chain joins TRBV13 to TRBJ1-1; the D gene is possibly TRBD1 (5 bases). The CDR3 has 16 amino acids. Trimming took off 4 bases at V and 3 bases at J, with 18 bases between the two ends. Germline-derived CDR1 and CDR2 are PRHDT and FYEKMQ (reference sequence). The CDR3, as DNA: TGTGCCAGCAGCTCCCTGACAGTAACGGCCTACACTGAAGCTTTCTTT. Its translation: CASSSLTVTAYTEAFF. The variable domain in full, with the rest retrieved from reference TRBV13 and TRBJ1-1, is AAGVIQSPRHLIKEKRETATLKCYPIPRHDTVYWYQQGPGQDPQFLISFYEKMQSDKGSIPDRFSAQQFSDYHSELNMSSLELGDSALYFCASSSLTVTAYTEAFFGQGTRLTVV.

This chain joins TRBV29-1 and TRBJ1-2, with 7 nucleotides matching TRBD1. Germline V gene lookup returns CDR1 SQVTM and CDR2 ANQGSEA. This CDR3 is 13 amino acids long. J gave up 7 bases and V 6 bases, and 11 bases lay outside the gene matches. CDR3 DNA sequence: TGCAGCGTCGACCCGGGACAGAGGGTTGGCTACACCTTC. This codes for CSVDPGQRVGYTF.

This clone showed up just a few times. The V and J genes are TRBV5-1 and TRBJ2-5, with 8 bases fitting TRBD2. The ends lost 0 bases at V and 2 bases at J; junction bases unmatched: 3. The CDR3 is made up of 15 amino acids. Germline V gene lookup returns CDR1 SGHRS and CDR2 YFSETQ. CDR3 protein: CASSLDGREQETQYF. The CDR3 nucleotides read TGCGCCAGCAGCTTGGACGGGAGGGAGCAAGAGACCCAGTACTTC.

The CDR3, as DNA: TGCGCCAGCAGCCTATCTCGGGGGGGCGGAGAGACCCAGTACTTC. Amino acid sequence: CASSLSRGGGETQYF. The chain is built from TRBV5-1 and TRBJ2-5; 8 nucleotides align to TRBD2. CDR3 size: 15 residues. Unmatched junction bases numbered 9, after V lost 4 bases and J lost 4 bases. The germline gives CDR1 SGHRS, CDR2 YFSETQ.

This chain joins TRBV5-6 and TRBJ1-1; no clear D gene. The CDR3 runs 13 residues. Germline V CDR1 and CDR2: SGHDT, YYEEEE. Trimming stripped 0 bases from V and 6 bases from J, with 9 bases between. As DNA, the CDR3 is TGTGCCAGCAGCTTGGCCGGGAGGCCTGAAGCTTTCTTT. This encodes CASSLAGRPEAFF.